The 9 T cell receptor beta chains below were found in one sample sequenced in a study of beta chain features in type 1 diabetes. Broader study findings: Across all four CD4+ subsets, people with type 1 diabetes showed modestly shorter TCRB CDR3s.

Their antigens remain unidentified. Since all of the isolated RNA was reverse transcribed, expressed TCRB transcripts were what got sequenced. The assay was immunoSEQ multiplex PCR, and TCRdb's table has in-frame clones only and misses some. The table has about 370,000 clones, 9.6% seen once. Sequenced material: central memory CD4+ T cells from blood. These receptors were taken from a young man with type 1 diabetes.

There are a few counts of this clone. This sequence joins TRBV14 and TRBJ2-6, with TRBD1 matching 8 bases. The V gene end was trimmed by 4 bases and the J gene end by 4 bases; junction bases not matched to a gene: 12. The CDR3 length is 18 residues. Germline CDR1 is SGHDN and CDR2 is FVKESK. CDR3 loop: CASSPWVQGAVGANVLTF. Written as DNA, the CDR3 is TGTGCCAGCAGCCCCTGGGTCCAGGGGGCGGTAGGGGCCAACGTCCTGACTTTC.

This clone was found many times. The chain recombines TRBV28 with TRBJ1-3; D is undetermined. This CDR3 comprises 16 residues. Germline CDR1 and CDR2: MDHEN and SYDVKM. Trimming pared 1 base from V and 0 bases from J, leaving 10 bases between. The CDR3 DNA reads as TGTGCCAGCAGTTTATTAGTTGAAAGCTCTGGAAACACCATATATTTT. Translating it yields CASSLLVESSGNTIYF.

Many counts were recorded for this clone. Other DNA sequences in the sample encode the same CDR3. The chain carries TRBV18 and TRBJ2-5; D is uncertain. Trimming left V 1 base short and J 3 bases short, with 0 bases between. Germline CDR1 is KGHSH and CDR2 is LQKENI. The CDR3 runs to 11 residues. The CDR3 DNA is TGTGCCAGCTCACCACAAGAGACCCAGTACTTC. Its translation: CASSPQETQYF.

This sequence joins TRBV7-3 and TRBJ1-1, with D unclear. Per germline, CDR1 SGHTA and CDR2 FQGTGA. The CDR3 sequence is 14 residues long. Trimming removed 3 bases from V and 3 bases from J, with 11 bases in between. CDR3 DNA sequence: TGTGCCAGCAGCTTGGGCAGGAGCTACACTGAAGCTTTCTTT. It translates to CASSLGRSYTEAFF.

This rearrangement joins TRBV14 to TRBJ2-1, with TRBD2 identical over 13 bases. V gave up 1 base and J gave up 15 bases; unmatched junction bases: 3. Germline V lookup: CDR1 SGHDN, CDR2 FVKESK. The CDR3 consists of 13 residues. The CDR3 spells CASSQGTSGRGFF. CDR3 nucleotide sequence: TGTGCCAGCAGCCAAGGCACTAGCGGGAGGGGGTTCTTC.

Here the CDR3 reads CASSLTTGLRTEAFF. CDR3 nucleotides: TGTGCCAGCAGCTTAACAACGGGCCTCCGCACTGAAGCTTTCTTT. This chain uses TRBV7-9 with TRBJ1-1; D gene unclear. The CDR3 spans 15 residues. Trimming removed 2 bases at V and 4 bases at J, with 14 bases between. CDR1 is SEHNR and CDR2 is FQNEAQ in the germline V gene (reference sequence).

CDR3 amino acids: CAWSRDRPRQGHTF. The CDR3 DNA follows: TGTGCCTGGAGTCGAGACCGGCCCCGGCAGGGCCACACCTTC. The chain carries TRBV30 and TRBJ1-2; TRBD1 is a possible D gene (5 bases). The V end was cut by 2 bases, the J end by 12 bases, with 22 bases between. Germline V lookup: CDR1 GTSNPN, CDR2 SVGIG (reference sequence). The CDR3 totals 14 residues.

This clone turned up a few times. The chain has TRBV27 and TRBJ1-2; D unresolved. V dropped 5 bases and J dropped 5 bases, with 12 bases sitting between them. The V gene's germline CDR1 is MNHEY and CDR2 SMNVEV (reference sequence). This CDR3 spans 13 amino acids. The CDR3 DNA reads as TGTGCCAGCAGTCCGTGGACGGAGTATGGCTACACCTTC. Translating gives CASSPWTEYGYTF.

As to this clone: At one boundary the junction diverges from the germline segment, which might be a read error. At the DNA level, this CDR3 is encoded by other sequences in the same sample as well. The CDR3 DNA reads TGTGCCAGCAGCTTAGGTCAAAACTATGGCTATACCTTC. It specifies CASSLGQNYGYTF. The genes are TRBV7-9 and TRBJ1-2; D is uncertain. The CDR3 has 13 amino acids. Germline V gene lookup returns CDR1 SEHNR and CDR2 FQNEAQ (reference sequence).